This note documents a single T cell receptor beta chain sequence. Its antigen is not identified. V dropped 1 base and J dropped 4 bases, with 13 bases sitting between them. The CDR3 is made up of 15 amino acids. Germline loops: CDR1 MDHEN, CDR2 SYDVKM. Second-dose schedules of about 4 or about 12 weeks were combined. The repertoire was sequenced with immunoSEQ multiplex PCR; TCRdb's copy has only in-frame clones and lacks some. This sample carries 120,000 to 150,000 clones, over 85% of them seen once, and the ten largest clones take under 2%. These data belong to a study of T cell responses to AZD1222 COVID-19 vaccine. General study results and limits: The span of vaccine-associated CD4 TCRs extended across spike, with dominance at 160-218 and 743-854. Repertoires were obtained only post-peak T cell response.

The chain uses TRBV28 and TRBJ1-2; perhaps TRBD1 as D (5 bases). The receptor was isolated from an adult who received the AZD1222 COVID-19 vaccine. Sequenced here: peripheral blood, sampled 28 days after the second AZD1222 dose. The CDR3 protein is CASSLFRGLSYGYTF. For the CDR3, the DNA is TGTGCCAGCAGTTTATTTAGGGGACTGAGCTATGGCTACACCTTC.